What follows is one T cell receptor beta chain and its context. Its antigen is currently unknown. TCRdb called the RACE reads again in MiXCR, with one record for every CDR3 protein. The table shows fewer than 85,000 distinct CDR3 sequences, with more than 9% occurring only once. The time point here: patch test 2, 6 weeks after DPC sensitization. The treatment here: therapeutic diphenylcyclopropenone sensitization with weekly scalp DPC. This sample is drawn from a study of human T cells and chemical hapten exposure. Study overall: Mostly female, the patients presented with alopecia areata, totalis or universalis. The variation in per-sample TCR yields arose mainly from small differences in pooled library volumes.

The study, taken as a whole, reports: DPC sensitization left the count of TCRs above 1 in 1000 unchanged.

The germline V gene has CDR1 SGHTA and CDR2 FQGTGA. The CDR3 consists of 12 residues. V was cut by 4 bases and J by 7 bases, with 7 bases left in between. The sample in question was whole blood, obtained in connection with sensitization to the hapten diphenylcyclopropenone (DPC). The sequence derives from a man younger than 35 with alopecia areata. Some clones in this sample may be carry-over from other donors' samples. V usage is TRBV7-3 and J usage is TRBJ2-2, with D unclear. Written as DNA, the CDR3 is TGTGCCAGCAGCTCCGGCGGCGGGGAGCTGTTTTTT. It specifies CASSSGGGELFF.